The T cell receptor beta chain described here comes from a study of Ad26.COV2.S vaccination and SARS-CoV-2 variants (TCRdb year 2021). Notes on the research overall: Donors in the vaccine arm were drawn from COV1001, a multicentre, randomized, double-blind, placebo-controlled phase I-IIa trial testing Ad26.COV2.S in healthy adults. Ad26.COV2.S was administered intramuscularly at a dose of 5x10^10 or 1x10^11 viral particles, either as one shot or as two shots given 56 days apart. TCRbeta repertoire sequencing was used to assess the specificity and breadth of SARS-CoV-2-reactive T cell receptors after Ad26.COV2.S vaccination. The TCR-sequenced set comprised approximately 32 samples: roughly 19 Ad26.COV2.S vaccine recipients, 5 placebo recipients and 8 SARS-CoV-2 convalescent individuals. Participants in the trial were split at random into five groups of five each, receiving low-dose or high-dose Ad26.COV2.S once or twice, or else placebo on both occasions. Investigators remained blinded to trial group allocation during experiments and outcome assessment. On the study overall, not on this receptor specifically: Ad26.COV2.S recipients had higher spike-specific TCR breadth than placebo recipients (P = 0.0014). The authors noted that total T cell responses may have been underestimated by the TCR breadth and depth analyses. Substantial breadth of spike-specific CD8+ and CD4+ T cell responses was reported after vaccination. Non-spike TCR breadth was comparable between vaccine and placebo recipients, consistent with the vaccine containing only spike. The study was not powered to compare responses between vaccine doses or regimens.

The sample's treatment or condition label, in plain terms: 15 to 20 received Ad26.COV2.S at low or high dose, single or two shots; 5 received placebo; per-sample allocation not given. For vaccine and placebo recipients, the sequenced repertoires came from samples collected on day 63 after the first injection. Cohort 1b enrolled fewer than 30 adults aged 18-55 years at a single site in Boston, USA, between 29 July and 7 August 2020. Ad26.COV2.S was a replication-incompetent adenovirus type 26 vector expressing a prefusion-stabilized SARS-CoV-2 spike protein from the original Wuhan strain. Comment on this clone: This receptor's antigen is unknown. The sample holds no much larger clone one base away, and base qualities are not on file.

TCRbeta CDR3 regions were sequenced with the immunoSEQ Assay. After extraction, genomic DNA underwent amplification by bias-controlled multiplex PCR, followed by high-throughput sequencing. The study's own analysis went as follows. To quantify the absolute abundance of every unique TCRbeta CDR3 region, sequences were collapsed and filtered. Usable DNA was measured by amplifying reference genes present in all nucleated cells, and TCRbeta template counts were normalized to that usable DNA to estimate T cell fraction. Repertoire TCRs were annotated as SARS-CoV-2-specific when V gene, CDR3 amino acid sequence and J gene were exactly matched to a known reactive TCR set. The reference SARS-CoV-2 TCR set was obtained from MIRA and was filtered for enrichment in COVID-19-positive ImmuneCODE repertoires, whereby public or cross-reactive TCRs were removed. Using the MIRA antigens, annotated TCRs were further analysed by specific ORF or by position within an ORF. Depth was the summed frequency of annotated unique rearrangements, while breadth was defined as annotated unique rearrangements over total unique productive rearrangements. TCR breadth was compared between groups using two-sided Wilcoxon rank-sum tests. TCRdb carries this immuneACCESS record with in-frame sequences only. Its versions omit some clonotypes, under half of them owing to an unresolved V gene in the studies checked, with the rest unexplained. V and J calls and clone size come straight from that table; D and trimming were deduced from the DNA. This sample has roughly 420,000 clones in its table, and 85% to 90% of those were observed once. Of the sample, about 2.5% falls within the top ten clones.

V sheds 6 bases and J sheds 10 bases, leaving 22 bases between their ends. The CDR3 holds 15 amino acids from the cysteine to the phenylalanine. The kept DNA is CDR3 alone, 45 bases in frame from the first base. As encoded in the germline V gene (reference sequence), CDR1 is LNHDA while CDR2 is SQIVND. The sample in question was peripheral blood, obtained in a trial of Ad26.COV2.S vaccine versus placebo. The chain is assembled from TRBV19 and TRBJ2-1; the D call could be TRBD1 or TRBD2, with each sharing 5 bases. This TCR came from a person between 18 and 65 years old who received the Ad26.COV2.S COVID-19 vaccine or a placebo. Here is the DNA: TGTGCCAGTAGCCCCGCCTGGGACGGATTGGTAGAGCAGTTCTTC. The resulting protein is CASSPAWDGLVEQFF.